The 6 T cell receptor beta chains presented below share a single source sample, sequenced in a study of T cells after yellow fever vaccination. TCRdb reprocessed the 5' RACE reads with MiXCR, giving one entry per CDR3 protein. The profile shows 250,000 to 400,000 distinct CDR3 sequences, approximately 4% of them singletons. Sequenced material: PBMCs, taken 15 days after the yellow fever booster vaccination. These receptor sequences come from a man younger than 35 who received the YFV17D yellow fever vaccine.

This chain joins TRBV7-9 and TRBJ2-7; a possible D gene is TRBD2 (7 bases). The CDR3 runs to 15 residues. V lost 2 bases and J lost 4, with 15 bases in between. Germline V CDR1 and CDR2: SEHNR, FQNEAQ (reference sequence). As DNA, the CDR3 is TGTGCCAGCAGCTTACGGGGGGCCTTGGGGTACGAGCAGTACTTC. Protein product: CASSLRGALGYEQYF. Complete variable domain (other parts from reference TRBV7-9 and TRBJ2-7): DTGVSQNPRHKITKRGQNVTFRCDPISEHNRLYWYRQTLGQGPEFLTYFQNEAQLEKSRLLSDRFSAERPKGSFSTLEIQRTEQGDSAMYLCASSLRGALGYEQYFGPGTRLTVT.

J is TRBJ2-7 and V is TRBV11-2; D unresolved. Trimming cost V 5 bases and J 6 bases, with 20 bases left between them. Looked up from germline, CDR1 is SGHAT and CDR2 is FQNNGV. There are 15 residues in the CDR3. DNA for the CDR3: TGTGCCAGCAGCCGATCCGGGTCCAAAAAAGCCGAGCAGTACGTC. This sequence encodes CASSRSGSKKAEQYV.

This clonotype was seen a handful of times. This chain links TRBV12-3 or TRBV12-4 with TRBJ1-2; the D is unclear. V lost 3 bases to trimming and J lost 4 bases, with 9 bases between them. This CDR3 comprises 13 residues. The CDR3 sequence: CASSFTDFYGYTF. Written as DNA, the CDR3 is TGTGCCAGCAGTTTTACCGATTTCTATGGCTACACCTTC.

This clonotype was found many times. The rearrangement uses TRBV24-1 and TRBJ2-7, with D perhaps TRBD1 or TRBD2 (6 bases each). The germline V and J ends were trimmed by 2 bases and 6 bases, with 13 bases remaining between them. Germline-derived CDR1 and CDR2 are KGHDR and SFDVKD. This CDR3 comprises 14 residues. The CDR3 DNA follows: TGTGCCACCAGTGATTCATCGGGGGCGGGCGAGCAGTACTTC. Amino acid sequence: CATSDSSGAGEQYF.

A few counts support this clonotype. The chain has TRBV5-4 and TRBJ2-1; 8 bases are shared with TRBD1. CDR1 is SGHNT and CDR2 is YYREEE in the germline V gene (reference sequence). J gave up 6 bases and V 2 bases, and 10 bases lay outside the gene matches. The CDR3 runs to 16 residues. CDR3 loop: CASSFWDRFRGNEQFF. The CDR3 DNA is TGTGCCAGCAGCTTTTGGGACAGGTTTCGAGGCAATGAGCAGTTCTTC.

This clonotype was recorded a few times. The rearrangement links TRBV7-2 to TRBJ2-3; 9 bases match TRBD2. Losses at the gene ends were 1 base for V and 6 bases for J; bases not matched to a gene: 5. In germline, CDR1 is SGHTA, CDR2 FQGNSA. The CDR3 has 15 residues. DNA for the CDR3: TGTGCCAGCAGCTTAGTTCGAGCGGGGGGCGATACGCAGTATTTT. Translation gives CASSLVRAGGDTQYF. Together with reference TRBV7-2 and TRBJ2-3, the CDR3 gives the full variable domain: GAGVSQSPSNKVTEKGKDVELRCDPISGHTALYWYRQSLGQGLEFLIYFQGNSAPDKSGLPSDRFSAERTGGSVSTLTIQRTQQEDSAVYLCASSLVRAGGDTQYFGPGTRLTVL.